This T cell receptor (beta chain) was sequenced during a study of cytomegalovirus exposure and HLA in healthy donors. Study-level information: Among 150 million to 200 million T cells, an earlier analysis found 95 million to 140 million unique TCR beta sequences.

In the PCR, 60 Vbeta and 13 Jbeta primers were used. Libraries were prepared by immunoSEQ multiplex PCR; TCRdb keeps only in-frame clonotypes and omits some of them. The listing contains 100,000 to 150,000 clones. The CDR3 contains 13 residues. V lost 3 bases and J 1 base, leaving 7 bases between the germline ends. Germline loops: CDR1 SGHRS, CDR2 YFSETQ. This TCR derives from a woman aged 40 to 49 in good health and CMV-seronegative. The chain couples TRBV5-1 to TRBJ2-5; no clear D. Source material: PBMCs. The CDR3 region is CASSSVVQETQYF. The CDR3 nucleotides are TGCGCCAGCAGCTCAGTGGTCCAAGAGACCCAGTACTTC.